This T cell receptor (beta chain) was profiled in a study of T-cell memory formation after mild COVID-19. The CDR3 runs to 13 residues. The ends lost 6 bases at V and 4 bases at J; junction bases unmatched: 4. TCRdb called the 5' RACE reads again in MiXCR, with one record for every CDR3 protein. Of about 430,000 distinct CDR3 sequences listed, approximately 24% are singletons. Overall study results and limits: Largely, contracting CD4+ clones fell within CM and EM, and contracting CD8+ clones within EMRA.

Points on this clonotype: What it binds is not known.

Sequencing was done on a sample of PBMCs or a T cell subset sorted from them (not recorded which). This clonotype originated in an adult woman who had mild COVID-19 (a few samples of this study predate the infection). Cell type and time point are not known. The V and J genes are TRBV12-3 or TRBV12-4 and TRBJ1-2; 8 bases are shared with TRBD1. The CDR3, as DNA: TGTGCCAGCAGGAAAACAGGGGGCTATGGCTACACCTTC. Its translation is CASRKTGGYGYTF.